A single T cell receptor (beta chain) is shown here with its context. No antigen is known for it. For the second PCR, which ran for 7 to 11 cycles, a sample-barcoded 5' primer and a J-beta primer mix were used. A template-switch adaptor containing 12 random nucleotides labeled each cDNA molecule. Every sample gave at least 2.5 million paired-end reads containing CDR3. TCRdb passed the 5' RACE reads through MiXCR, listing each CDR3 protein once. The sample carries 650,000 to 800,000 distinct CDR3 sequences, under 45% recorded once. The data derive from a study of blood T cells in healthy people across ages. CDR3 length: 16 amino acids. CDR1 is DFQATT and CDR2 is SNEGSKA in the germline V gene (reference sequence). Notes on the study in general: Diversity was higher, and naive CD4+ cells more numerous, in long-lived donors than in aged donors. Diversity was estimated from one million T cells, and these estimates were considered underestimates.

This rearrangement joins TRBV20-1 to TRBJ2-1; the match to TRBD2 covers 11 bases. The DNA matches TRBJ2-7 better at its end, which makes the J call doubtful. The sequence came from a man aged 55 to 70 in good health. Sequenced input: blood. The CDR3 DNA sequence: TGCAGTGCTAGTCAATATAGCGGGGGGGATTACAATGAGCAGTACTTC. Amino acids: CSASQYSGGDYNEQYF.